These 25 T cell receptor beta chains originate from one sample sequenced in a study of monozygotic twins with inflammatory bowel disease. After re-calling the 5' RACE reads, TCRdb lists one entry per CDR3 protein, DNA absent. Its table records under 350,000 distinct CDR3 sequences. The source material was blood. Receptors were obtained from a human donor with ulcerative colitis or Crohn's disease, or a healthy co-twin of an affected twin (not recorded which).

The rearrangement links TRBV7-9 to TRBJ1-2; no DNA is available, so the TRBD1 call from TCRdb remains unchecked. The CDR3 totals 14 residues. Per the germline V gene, CDR1 is SEHNR and CDR2 is FQNEAQ (reference sequence). CDR3 protein: CASSQPGQKSKFYF.

V and J are TRBV6-5 and TRBJ1-6; TCRdb designates TRBD1, a call that cannot be tested without DNA. Germline V gene sequence: CDR1 MNHEY, CDR2 SVGAGI. The CDR3 loop spans 14 amino acids. Here the CDR3 reads CASSSTGVYSPLHF.

V gene TRBV7-2 combines with J gene TRBJ1-5; checking the TCRdb D call of TRBD1 is not possible without DNA. The CDR3 spans 15 residues. The germline gives CDR1 SGHTA, CDR2 FQGNSA. The CDR3 sequence: CASSDRTTSNQPQHF. Drawing the rest from reference TRBV7-2 and TRBJ1-5, the complete variable domain is GAGVSQSPSNKVTEKGKDVELRCDPISGHTALYWYRQSLGQGLEFLIYFQGNSAPDKSGLPSDRFSAERTGGSVSTLTIQRTQQEDSAVYLCASSDRTTSNQPQHFGDGTRLSIL.

The chain is built from TRBV28 and TRBJ1-5; lacking DNA, the TRBD1 call made by TCRdb goes unchecked. This CDR3 is 15 amino acids long. Germline V lookup: CDR1 MDHEN, CDR2 SYDVKM. This CDR3 is CASSSGTGITQRQHF. Full variable domain (remainder filled in from reference TRBV28 and TRBJ1-5): DVKVTQSSRYLVKRTGEKVFLECVQDMDHENMFWYRQDPGLGLRLIYFSYDVKMKEKGDIPEGYSVSREKKERFSLILESASTNQTSMYLCASSSGTGITQRQHFGDGTRLSIL.

The chain uses TRBV7-2 and TRBJ1-5; with no DNA, the TCRdb D assignment of TRBD1 cannot be verified. The CDR3 has 15 residues. Germline V CDR1 and CDR2: SGHTA, FQGNSA. The CDR3 region is CASSLAGQINQPQHF.

The V and J genes are TRBV12-3 or TRBV12-4 and TRBJ2-7; TCRdb's D call, TRBD1, is unchecked because there is no DNA. The CDR3 runs 14 residues. The CDR3 reads CASSNSGQAYEQYF.

The rearrangement uses TRBV28 and TRBJ2-4; TCRdb proposes TRBD1, but this gene call is untestable without DNA. CDR3 length: 14 amino acids. CDR1 is MDHEN and CDR2 is SYDVKM in the germline V gene. The CDR3 is CASSRTGSKNIQYF.

The chain combines TRBV27 with TRBJ2-5; TCRdb lists TRBD1, though no DNA is available to test this call. Germline lookup yields CDR1 MNHEY and CDR2 SMNVEV (reference sequence). This CDR3 contains 14 residues. The CDR3 region is CASSSDRGTETQYF.

J is TRBJ1-4 and V is TRBV12-3 or TRBV12-4; TCRdb designates TRBD1, a call that cannot be tested without DNA. This CDR3 has 15 residues. The CDR3 sequence is CASSILQGAQEKLFF.

This chain uses TRBV7-6 with TRBJ2-1; absent DNA, TCRdb's TRBD1 call cannot be checked. This CDR3 is 15 amino acids long. Germline CDR1 is SGHVS and CDR2 is FNYEAQ. The CDR3 protein is CASSGLVAITGEQFF. Based on the CDR3 plus reference TRBV7-6 and TRBJ2-1, the full variable domain is GAGVSQSPRYKVTKRGQDVALRCDPISGHVSLYWYRQALGQGPEFLTYFNYEAQQDKSGLPNDRFSAERPEGSISTLTIQRTEQRDSAMYRCASSGLVAITGEQFFGPGTRLTVL.

The chain recombines TRBV4-1 with TRBJ2-7; TCRdb's D call of TRBD1 is untestable without DNA. CDR1 is MGHRA and CDR2 is YSYEKL in the germline V gene. The CDR3 is 14 residues long. The CDR3 spells CASSQGQQYYEQYF.

The rearrangement uses TRBV5-1 and TRBJ2-1; TCRdb's D call, TRBD1, is unchecked because there is no DNA. This CDR3 region has 16 residues. Germline assignment: CDR1 SGHRS and CDR2 YFSETQ. The CDR3 region is CASSISGTETYNEQFF.

The chain uses TRBV4-3 and TRBJ1-6. Germline V gives CDR1 LGHNA, CDR2 YSLEER. The length of the CDR3 is 15 residues. CDR3 in amino acids: CASRQGGIENSPLHF.

V gene TRBV5-4 combines with J gene TRBJ2-1. Germline loops: CDR1 SGHNT, CDR2 YYREEE (reference sequence). This CDR3 has 13 amino acids. CDR3 sequence: CASSSPRANEQFF.

The chain links TRBV6-1 to TRBJ1-6; TCRdb's D gene call, TRBD1, goes unchecked for lack of DNA. In germline, CDR1 is MNHNS, CDR2 SASEGT. This CDR3 is 14 amino acids long. The CDR3 sequence is CASSSGEKFRPLHF.

The chain links TRBV6-1 to TRBJ2-1; the TCRdb call, TRBD2, lacks DNA for checking. Germline-derived CDR1 and CDR2 are MNHNS and SASEGT. The CDR3 has 19 residues. This chain's CDR3 is CASSARRLAGDRINNEQFF.

V and J are TRBV7-2 and TRBJ1-5; the TRBD1 assignment by TCRdb is unverifiable without DNA. CDR1 is SGHTA and CDR2 is FQGNSA in the germline V gene. There are 15 residues in the CDR3. The CDR3 spells CASSYDRGGNQPQHF.

CDR3 region: CASSVTGGAGYTF. This chain joins TRBV5-1 and TRBJ1-2; TCRdb reports TRBD1, a call that lacks DNA to check it against. Looked up from germline, CDR1 is SGHRS and CDR2 is YFSETQ. The CDR3 spans 13 residues.

V and J are TRBV27 and TRBJ1-2; the TCRdb call, TRBD1, lacks DNA for checking. Germline V CDR1 and CDR2: MNHEY, SMNVEV (reference sequence). The length of the CDR3 is 15 residues. CDR3 sequence reads: CASTTTGAANYGYTF.

V is TRBV7-2 and J is TRBJ2-7; the TCRdb D gene call, TRBD1, has no DNA to confirm it. The CDR3 spans 15 residues. Germline values: CDR1 SGHTA, CDR2 FQGNSA. CDR3 amino acids: CASSQTWTGAGEQYF. The full variable domain, in which reference TRBV7-2 and TRBJ2-7 provide the parts outside the CDR3, is GAGVSQSPSNKVTEKGKDVELRCDPISGHTALYWYRQSLGQGLEFLIYFQGNSAPDKSGLPSDRFSAERTGGSVSTLTIQRTQQEDSAVYLCASSQTWTGAGEQYFGPGTRLTVT.

The rearrangement links TRBV10-3 to TRBJ1-2. The CDR3 spans 14 residues. Germline V gene sequence: CDR1 ENHRY, CDR2 SYGVKD. This CDR3 reads CAISELAVAYGYTF.

This chain connects TRBV27 to TRBJ2-7; TCRdb outputs TRBD1, but without DNA this stays unchecked. The length of the CDR3 is 14 residues. Germline V lookup: CDR1 MNHEY, CDR2 SMNVEV (reference sequence). CDR3 sequence: CASRTGTGAYEQYF.

The CDR3 protein is CASSQSPGGNSPLHF. The rearrangement joins TRBV14 to TRBJ1-6; lacking DNA, the TRBD1 call made by TCRdb goes unchecked. The germline V gene has CDR1 SGHDN and CDR2 FVKESK. This CDR3 has 15 residues.

The chain links TRBV7-2 to TRBJ1-3. Germline-derived CDR1 and CDR2 are SGHTA and FQGNSA. This CDR3 region has 13 residues. CDR3 protein: CASSLDNGNTIYF.

The CDR3 here is CSVPAVGSGTDTQYF. V usage is TRBV29-1 and J usage is TRBJ2-3; the TRBD2 assignment by TCRdb is unverifiable without DNA. This CDR3 region has 15 residues. Germline loops: CDR1 SQVTM, CDR2 ANQGSEA.